The source of this T cell receptor beta chain is a study of T-cell memory formation after mild COVID-19. Study-wide findings and caveats: Second-wave clones that peaked on day 37 lacked confirmed SARS-CoV-2 specificity. CD4+ clones that contracted lay mainly in CM and EM; CD8+ ones lay in EMRA. Cross-reactive memory appears to have joined, as suggested by some responding clones showing up in pre-infection memory. Whereas later expanders leaned CD4+, clones contracting day 15 to 85 showed a balanced CD4/CD8 makeup.

TCRdb re-called the 5' RACE reads with MiXCR, one entry per CDR3 protein. The repertoire includes 350,000 or so distinct CDR3 sequences, 10% to 15% of them detected once, and 20% to 25% sits in the top ten. The CDR3 totals 12 residues. V was trimmed by 8 bases and J by 1 base, leaving 8 bases between them. As regards this clonotype: Its antigen remains unidentified.

The rearrangement links TRBV12-3 or TRBV12-4 to TRBJ1-1, with D unclear. The sample taken for sequencing was PBMCs or a T cell subset sorted from them (not recorded which). The TCR comes from a man between 18 and 35 years old who had mild COVID-19 (a few samples of this study predate the infection). Cell type and time point are not known. CDR3 DNA sequence: TGTGCCAGCCTGCGCGGGAACACTGAAGCTTTCTTT. Translating it yields CASLRGNTEAFF.